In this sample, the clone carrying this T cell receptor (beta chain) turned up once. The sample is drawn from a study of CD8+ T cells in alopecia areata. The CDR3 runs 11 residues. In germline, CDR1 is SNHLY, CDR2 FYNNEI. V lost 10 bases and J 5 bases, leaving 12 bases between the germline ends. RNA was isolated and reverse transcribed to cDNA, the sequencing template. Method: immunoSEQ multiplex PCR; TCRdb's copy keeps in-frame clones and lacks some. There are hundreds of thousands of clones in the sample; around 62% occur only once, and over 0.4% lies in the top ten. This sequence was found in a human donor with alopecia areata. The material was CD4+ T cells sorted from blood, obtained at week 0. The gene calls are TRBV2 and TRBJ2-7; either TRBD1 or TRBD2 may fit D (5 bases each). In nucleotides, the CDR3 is TGTGCCACCGGGGCCTTCAACGAGCAGTACTTC. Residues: CATGAFNEQYF.